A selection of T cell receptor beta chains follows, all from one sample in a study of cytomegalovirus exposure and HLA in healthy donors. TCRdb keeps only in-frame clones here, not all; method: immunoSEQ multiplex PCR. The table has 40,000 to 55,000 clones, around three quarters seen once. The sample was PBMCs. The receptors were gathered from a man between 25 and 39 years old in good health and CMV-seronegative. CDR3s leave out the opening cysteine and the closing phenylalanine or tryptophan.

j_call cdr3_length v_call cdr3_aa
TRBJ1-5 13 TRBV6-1 ASSVGQGIVWPQH
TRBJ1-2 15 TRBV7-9 ASSSSNIRGSDYGYT
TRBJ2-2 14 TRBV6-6 ASILGTGANTGELF
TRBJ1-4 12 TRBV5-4 ASSFRGPSEKLF
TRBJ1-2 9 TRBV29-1 SVGQGDGYT
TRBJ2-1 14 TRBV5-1 ASSLDLGLAGGEQF
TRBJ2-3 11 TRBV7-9 ASSFSSSDTQY
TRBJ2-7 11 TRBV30 AWSGRALSEQY
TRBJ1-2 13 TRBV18 ASSPQTATGYGYT
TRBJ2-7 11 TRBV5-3 ARSFAVTYEQY
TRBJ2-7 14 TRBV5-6 ASSSSLAGSPYEQY
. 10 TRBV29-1 SVRTGPYEQY
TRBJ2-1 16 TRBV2 ASRGAELPSDSYNEQF
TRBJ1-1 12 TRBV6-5 ASSYVQGNTEAF
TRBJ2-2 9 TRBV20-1 RENVTGELF
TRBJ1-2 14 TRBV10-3 AISGGQVNGAYGYT
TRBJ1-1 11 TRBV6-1 ASSDILNTEAF
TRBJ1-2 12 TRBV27 ASSFGTGGGGYT
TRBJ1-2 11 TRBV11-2 ASSLDRGRGYT
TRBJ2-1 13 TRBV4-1 ASSQTSGRDNEQF
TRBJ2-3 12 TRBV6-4 ASRTTGDSDTQY
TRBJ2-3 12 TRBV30 AWSLAGGQDTQY
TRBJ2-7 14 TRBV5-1 ASSPPVTSGYYEQY
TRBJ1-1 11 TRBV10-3 AITAQGGTEAF
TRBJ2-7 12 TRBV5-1 ASSLRLGDVEQY
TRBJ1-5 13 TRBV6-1 ASAKVSGGDQPQH
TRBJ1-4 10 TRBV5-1 ASSFRGEKLF
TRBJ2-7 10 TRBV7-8 ASSLTEYEQY
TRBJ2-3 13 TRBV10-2 ASSDGREYADTQY
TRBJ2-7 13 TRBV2 ASSERVYGSYEQY
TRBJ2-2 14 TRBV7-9 ASSPPWGGNTGELF
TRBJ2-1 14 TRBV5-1 ASSSSEISSYNEQF
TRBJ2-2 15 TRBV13 ASSLGGGTVTTGELF
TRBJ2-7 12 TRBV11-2 ASSLGTGIREQY
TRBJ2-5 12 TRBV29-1 SVDPGQGLQTQY
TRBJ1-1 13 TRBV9 ASSLAGRGNTEAF
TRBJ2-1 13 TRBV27 ASRASGTSVYEQF
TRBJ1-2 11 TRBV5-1 ASSLFAGNGYT
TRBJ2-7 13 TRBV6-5 ASSYDGTRGDEQY
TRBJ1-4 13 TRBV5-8 ATNTGLATNEKLF
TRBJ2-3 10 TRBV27 ASSWGPDTQY
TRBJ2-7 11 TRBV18 ASSPGTGEEQY
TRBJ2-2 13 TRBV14 ASSQDLPGAGELF